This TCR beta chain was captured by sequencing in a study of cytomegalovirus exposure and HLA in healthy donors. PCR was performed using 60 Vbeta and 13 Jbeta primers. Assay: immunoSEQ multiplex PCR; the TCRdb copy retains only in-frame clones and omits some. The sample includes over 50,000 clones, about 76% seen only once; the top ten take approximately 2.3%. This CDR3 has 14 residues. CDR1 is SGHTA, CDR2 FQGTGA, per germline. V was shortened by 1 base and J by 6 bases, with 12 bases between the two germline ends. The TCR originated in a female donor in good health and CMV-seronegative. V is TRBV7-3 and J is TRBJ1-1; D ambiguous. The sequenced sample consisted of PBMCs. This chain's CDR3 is CASSLIGGGSEAFF. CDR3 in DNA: TGTGCCAGCAGCTTAATAGGCGGAGGGTCTGAAGCTTTCTTT.